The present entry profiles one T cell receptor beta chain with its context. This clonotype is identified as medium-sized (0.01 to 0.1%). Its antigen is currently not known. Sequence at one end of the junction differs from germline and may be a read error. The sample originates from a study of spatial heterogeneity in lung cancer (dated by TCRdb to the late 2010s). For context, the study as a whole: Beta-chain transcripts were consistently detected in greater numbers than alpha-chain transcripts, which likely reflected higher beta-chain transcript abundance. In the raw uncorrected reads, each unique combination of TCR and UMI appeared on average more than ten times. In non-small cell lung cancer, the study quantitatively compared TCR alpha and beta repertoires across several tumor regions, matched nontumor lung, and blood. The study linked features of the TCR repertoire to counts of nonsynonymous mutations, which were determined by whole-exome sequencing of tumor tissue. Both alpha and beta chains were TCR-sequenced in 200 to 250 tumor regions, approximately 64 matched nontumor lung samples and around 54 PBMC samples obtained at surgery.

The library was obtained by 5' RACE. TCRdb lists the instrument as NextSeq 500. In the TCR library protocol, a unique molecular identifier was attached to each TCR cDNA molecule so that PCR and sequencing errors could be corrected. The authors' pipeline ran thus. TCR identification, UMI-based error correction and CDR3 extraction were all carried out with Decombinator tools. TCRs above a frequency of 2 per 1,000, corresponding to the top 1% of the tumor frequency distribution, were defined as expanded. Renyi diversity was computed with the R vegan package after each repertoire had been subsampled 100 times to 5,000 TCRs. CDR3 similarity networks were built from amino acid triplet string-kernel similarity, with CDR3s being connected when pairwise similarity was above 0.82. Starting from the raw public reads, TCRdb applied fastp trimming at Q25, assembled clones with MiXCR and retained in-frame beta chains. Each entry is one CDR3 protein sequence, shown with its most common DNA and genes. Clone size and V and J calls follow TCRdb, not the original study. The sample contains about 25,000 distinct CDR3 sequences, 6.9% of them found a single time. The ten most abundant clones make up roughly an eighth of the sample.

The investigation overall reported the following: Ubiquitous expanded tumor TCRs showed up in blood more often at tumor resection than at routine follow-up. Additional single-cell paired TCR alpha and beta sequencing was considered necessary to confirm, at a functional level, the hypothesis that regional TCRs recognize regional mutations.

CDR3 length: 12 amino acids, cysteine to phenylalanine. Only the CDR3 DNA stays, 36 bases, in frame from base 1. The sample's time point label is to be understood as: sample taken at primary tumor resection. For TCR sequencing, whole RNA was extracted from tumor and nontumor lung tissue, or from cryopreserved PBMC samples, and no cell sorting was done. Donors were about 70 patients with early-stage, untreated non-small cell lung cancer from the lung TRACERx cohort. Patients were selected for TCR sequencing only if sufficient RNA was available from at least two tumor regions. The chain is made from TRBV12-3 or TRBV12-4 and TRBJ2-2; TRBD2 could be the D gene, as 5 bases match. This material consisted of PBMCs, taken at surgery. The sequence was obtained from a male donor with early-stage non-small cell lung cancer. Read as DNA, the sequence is TGTGCCAGCCGTTTAGCGACCGGGGAGCTGTTTTTT. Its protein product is CASRLATGELFF.